These T cell receptor beta chains were read from a single sample in a study of shared clonotypes between healthy human individuals. Only in-frame clones appear in the TCRdb table, and some are missing; sequencing was by immunoSEQ multiplex PCR. Among 1,400,000 or so clones listed, 97% to 99% were seen once. Sequenced sample: naive CD4+ T cells sorted from blood. The receptors were gathered from a man in his thirties or forties in good health. Both conserved end residues are part of each CDR3. The D gene is left open where the match is weak. Clone size is given for some rows only: seen once, a few or many times, or a class if the clone is expanded.

V,size,J,D,CDR3,DNA
TRBV6-5,NA,TRBJ2-3,NA,CASSPGTSLGPFF,TGTGCCAGCAGCCCCGGGACTTCCTTGGGCCCTTTCTTT
TRBV28,once,TRBJ1-5,NA,CASSPGQPQHF,TGTGCCAGCAGTCCGGGACAGCCCCAGCATTTT
TRBV5-1,NA,TRBJ2-2,TRBD2,CASSITLAGGSGELFF,TGCGCCAGCAGCATAACGCTAGCGGGAGGGTCCGGGGAGCTGTTTTTT
TRBV25-1,NA,TRBJ2-3,TRBD2,CASNPLAGTDTQYF,TGTGCCAGCAACCCACTAGCGGGCACAGATACGCAGTATTTT
TRBV18,NA,TRBJ2-2,NA,CASSPPGHMNTGELFF,TGTGCCAGCTCACCTCCGGGACACATGAACACCGGGGAGCTGTTTTTT
TRBV13,NA,TRBJ2-2,NA,CASSLSPRGRITGELFF,TGTGCCAGCAGCTTAAGTCCCAGGGGAAGGATTACCGGGGAGCTGTTTTTT
TRBV7-2,NA,TRBJ1-2,TRBD1,CASSRDRLAYGYTF,TGTGCCAGCAGCCGGGACAGGCTGGCCTATGGCTACACCTTC
TRBV7-2,NA,TRBJ1-5,TRBD1,CASSLYSGGSQPQHF,TGTGCCAGCAGCTTATATTCAGGGGGCAGTCAGCCCCAGCATTTT
TRBV5-1,NA,TRBJ1-5,NA,CASRPTLGNQPQHF,TGCGCCAGCAGACCGACCTTGGGCAATCAGCCCCAGCATTTT
TRBV6-6,NA,TRBJ1-3,NA,CASSYSTRSGNTIYF,TGTGCCAGCAGTTACTCGACAAGGTCTGGAAACACCATATATTTT
TRBV5-4,NA,TRBJ2-7,TRBD1,CASSDPRQGFHEQYF,TGTGCCAGCAGCGACCCGCGACAGGGGTTCCACGAGCAGTACTTC
TRBV7-9,NA,TRBJ2-7,TRBD2,CASNLLAEYEQYF,TGTGCCAGCAACCTACTAGCGGAGTACGAGCAGTACTTC
TRBV5-4,NA,TRBJ2-1,TRBD2,CASSLGVEAGEHNEQFF,TGTGCCAGCAGCCTTGGCGTAGAAGCGGGAGAACACAATGAGCAGTTCTTC
TRBV2,NA,TRBJ1-5,NA,CASSETRDGQPQHF,TGTGCCAGCAGTGAGACGAGGGACGGTCAGCCCCAGCATTTT
TRBV5-1,NA,TRBJ1-3,NA,CASSQLSTREGNTIYF,TGCGCCAGCAGCCAATTATCAACTAGAGAAGGAAACACCATATATTTT
TRBV18,NA,TRBJ1-5,NA,CASSRDVTISNQPQHF,TGTGCCAGCTCACGAGATGTAACCATTAGCAATCAGCCCCAGCATTTT
TRBV28,NA,TRBJ2-7,NA,CASSFQGSPLYEQYF,TGTGCCAGCAGTTTTCAGGGGTCCCCTCTCTACGAGCAGTACTTC
TRBV5-1,NA,TRBJ2-3,NA,CASSLPGGSTDTQYF,TGCGCCAGCAGCTTGCCAGGGGGGTCCACAGATACGCAGTATTTT
TRBV4-3,NA,TRBJ2-7,NA,CASSQDLAPFSYEQYF,TGCGCCAGCAGCCAAGATTTGGCGCCTTTCTCCTACGAGCAGTACTTC
TRBV19,NA,TRBJ2-5,TRBD1,CASGGQGRGETQYF,TGTGCCAGTGGTGGACAGGGGCGGGGAGAGACCCAGTACTTC
TRBV18,NA,TRBJ1-2,NA,CASSPPPGNYGYTF,TGTGCCAGCTCACCACCTCCGGGGAACTATGGCTACACCTTC
TRBV2,NA,TRBJ1-2,NA,CASSALGHPDGYTF,TGTGCCAGCAGTGCCTTGGGCCACCCTGACGGCTACACCTTC
TRBV28,NA,TRBJ1-2,TRBD1,CASSYRDRRPYGYTF,TGTGCCAGCAGTTACCGGGACAGGCGACCCTATGGCTACACCTTC
TRBV5-5,NA,TRBJ2-1,NA,CASAVTGTRVDNEQFF,TGTGCCAGCGCGGTAACGGGGACACGAGTTGACAATGAGCAGTTCTTC
TRBV7-2,NA,TRBJ2-7,TRBD1,CASSPYGQGFSYEQYF,TGTGCCAGCAGCCCTTATGGACAGGGGTTCTCCTACGAGCAGTACTTC
TRBV18,NA,TRBJ2-4,TRBD1,CASSTPTGGSNIQYF,TGTGCCAGCTCCACTCCGACAGGGGGCTCAAACATTCAGTACTTC
TRBV6-1,NA,TRBJ2-2,NA,CASNRDGAGTGELFF,TGTGCCAGCAATCGGGACGGGGCGGGCACCGGGGAGCTGTTTTTT
TRBV18,NA,TRBJ1-5,NA,CASSPQGGRVGNQPQHF,TGTGCCAGCTCACCACAGGGAGGCAGGGTCGGAAATCAGCCCCAGCATTTT